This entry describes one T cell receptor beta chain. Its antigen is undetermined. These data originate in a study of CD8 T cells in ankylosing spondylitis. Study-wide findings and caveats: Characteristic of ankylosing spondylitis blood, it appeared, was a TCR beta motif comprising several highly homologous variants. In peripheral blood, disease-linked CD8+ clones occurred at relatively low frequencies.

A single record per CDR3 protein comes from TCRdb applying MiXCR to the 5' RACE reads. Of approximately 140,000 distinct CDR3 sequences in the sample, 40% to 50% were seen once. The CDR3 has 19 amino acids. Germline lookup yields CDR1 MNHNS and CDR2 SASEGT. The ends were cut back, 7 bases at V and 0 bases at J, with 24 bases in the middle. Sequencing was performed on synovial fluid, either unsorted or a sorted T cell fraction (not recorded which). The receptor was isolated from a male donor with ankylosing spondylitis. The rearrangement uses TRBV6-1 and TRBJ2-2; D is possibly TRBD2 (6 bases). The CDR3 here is CASTPRWVDYSANTGELFF. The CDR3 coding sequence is TGTGCCAGCACCCCTCGGTGGGTGGACTACTCCGCGAACACCGGGGAGCTGTTTTTT.